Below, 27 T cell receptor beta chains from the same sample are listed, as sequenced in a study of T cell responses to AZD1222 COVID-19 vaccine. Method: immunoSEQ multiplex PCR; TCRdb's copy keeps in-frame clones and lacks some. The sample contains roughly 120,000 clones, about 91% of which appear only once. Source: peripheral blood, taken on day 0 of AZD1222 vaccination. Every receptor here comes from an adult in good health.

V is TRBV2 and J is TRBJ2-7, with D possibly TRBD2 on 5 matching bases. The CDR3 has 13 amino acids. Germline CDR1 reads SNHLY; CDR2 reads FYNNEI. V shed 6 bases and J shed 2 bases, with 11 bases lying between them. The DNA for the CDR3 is TGTGCCAGCAGCGAGACGGGGACCTACGAGCAGTACTTC. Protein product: CASSETGTYEQYF.

The CDR3 sequence: CSVAHRGFVNEQFF. The CDR3 bases are TGCAGCGTTGCCCACAGGGGGTTTGTGAATGAGCAGTTCTTC. The chain has TRBV29-1 and TRBJ2-1, with 8 bases fitting TRBD1. Germline-derived CDR1 and CDR2 are SQVTM and ANQGSEA. J lost 7 bases, V lost 4 bases, and 9 bases had no gene match. CDR3 length equals 14 residues.

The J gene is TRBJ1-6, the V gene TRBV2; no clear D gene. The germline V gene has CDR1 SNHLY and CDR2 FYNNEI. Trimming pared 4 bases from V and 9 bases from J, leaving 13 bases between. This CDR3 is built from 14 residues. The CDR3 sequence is CASSAGSDGSPLHF. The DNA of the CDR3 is TGTGCCAGCAGTGCCGGATCAGACGGTTCACCCCTCCACTTT.

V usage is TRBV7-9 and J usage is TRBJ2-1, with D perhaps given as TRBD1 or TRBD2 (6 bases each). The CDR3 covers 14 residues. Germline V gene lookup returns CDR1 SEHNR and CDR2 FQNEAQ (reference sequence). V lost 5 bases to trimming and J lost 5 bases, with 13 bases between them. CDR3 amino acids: CASSPQGTHNEQFF. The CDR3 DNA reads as TGTGCCAGCAGCCCCCAGGGGACTCACAATGAGCAGTTCTTC.

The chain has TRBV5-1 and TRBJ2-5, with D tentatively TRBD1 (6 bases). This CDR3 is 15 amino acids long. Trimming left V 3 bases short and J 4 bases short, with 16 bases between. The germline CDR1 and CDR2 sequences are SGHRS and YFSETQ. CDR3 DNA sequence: TGCGCCAGCAGCTCACAGGGTTCGTCGACAGAGACCCAGTACTTC. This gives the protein CASSSQGSSTETQYF.

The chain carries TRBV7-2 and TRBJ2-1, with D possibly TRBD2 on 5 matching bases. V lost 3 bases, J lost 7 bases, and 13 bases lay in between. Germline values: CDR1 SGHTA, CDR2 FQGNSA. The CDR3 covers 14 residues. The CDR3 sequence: CASSLVLAQNEQFF. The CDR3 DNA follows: TGTGCCAGCAGCTTGGTTCTAGCACAAAATGAGCAGTTCTTC. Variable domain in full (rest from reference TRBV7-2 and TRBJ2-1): GAGVSQSPSNKVTEKGKDVELRCDPISGHTALYWYRQSLGQGLEFLIYFQGNSAPDKSGLPSDRFSAERTGGSVSTLTIQRTQQEDSAVYLCASSLVLAQNEQFFGPGTRLTVL.

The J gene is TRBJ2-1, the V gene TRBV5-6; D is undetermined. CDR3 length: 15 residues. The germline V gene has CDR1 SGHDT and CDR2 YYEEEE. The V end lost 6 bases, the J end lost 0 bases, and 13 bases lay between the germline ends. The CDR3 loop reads CASTAPPSSYNEQFF. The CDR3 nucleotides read TGTGCCAGCACGGCCCCCCCGAGCTCCTACAATGAGCAGTTCTTC. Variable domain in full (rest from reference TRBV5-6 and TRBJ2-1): DAGVTQSPTHLIKTRGQQVTLRCSPKSGHDTVSWYQQALGQGPQFIFQYYEEEERQRGNFPDRFSGHQFPNYSSELNVNALLLGDSALYLCASTAPPSSYNEQFFGPGTRLTVL.

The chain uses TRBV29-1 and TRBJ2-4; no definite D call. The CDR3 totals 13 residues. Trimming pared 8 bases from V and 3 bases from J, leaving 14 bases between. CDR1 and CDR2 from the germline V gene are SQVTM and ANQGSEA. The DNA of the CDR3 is TGCAGCATGTGTGGGCAGAGCAAAAACATTCAGTACTTC. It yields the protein CSMCGQSKNIQYF.

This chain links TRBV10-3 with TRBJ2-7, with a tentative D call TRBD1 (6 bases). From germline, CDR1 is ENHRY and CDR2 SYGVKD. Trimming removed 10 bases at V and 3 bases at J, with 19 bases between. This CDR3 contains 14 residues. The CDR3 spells CATANPQGHYEQYF. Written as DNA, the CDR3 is TGTGCCACCGCTAACCCACAGGGTCACTACGAGCAGTACTTC.

Here the CDR3 DNA reads TGTGCCAGCAGCTCGATACTAGCGGGCGTGGGGAACACCGGGGAGCTGTTTTTT. It specifies CASSSILAGVGNTGELFF. The J gene is TRBJ2-2, the V gene TRBV5-5; 9 positions agree with TRBD2. V lost 3 bases and J lost 1; bases outside the gene matches: 10. Looked up from germline, CDR1 is SGHKS and CDR2 is YYEKEE (reference sequence). CDR3 length: 18 amino acids.

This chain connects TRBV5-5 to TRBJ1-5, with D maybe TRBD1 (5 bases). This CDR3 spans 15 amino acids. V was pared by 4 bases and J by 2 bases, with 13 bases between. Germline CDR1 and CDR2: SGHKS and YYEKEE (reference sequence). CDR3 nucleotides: TGTGCCAGCAGCCCAATCGGGACGGGCAATCAGCCCCAGCATTTT. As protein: CASSPIGTGNQPQHF.

CDR3 region: CASSQRGGPRYGYTF. CDR3 nucleotide sequence: TGTGCCAGCAGCCAACGGGGGGGGCCTAGGTATGGCTACACCTTC. V gene TRBV6-5 combines with J gene TRBJ1-2; D possibly corresponds to TRBD1 (6 bases). Germline loops: CDR1 MNHEY, CDR2 SVGAGI. This CDR3 spans 15 amino acids. The V end lost 6 bases, the J end lost 5 bases, and 19 bases lay between the germline ends.

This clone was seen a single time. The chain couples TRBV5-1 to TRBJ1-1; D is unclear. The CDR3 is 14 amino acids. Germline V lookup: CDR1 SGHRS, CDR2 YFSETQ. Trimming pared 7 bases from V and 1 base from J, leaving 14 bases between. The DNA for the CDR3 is TGCGCCAGCCTACCGACAAGGAAGAACACTGAAGCTTTCTTT. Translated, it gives CASLPTRKNTEAFF.

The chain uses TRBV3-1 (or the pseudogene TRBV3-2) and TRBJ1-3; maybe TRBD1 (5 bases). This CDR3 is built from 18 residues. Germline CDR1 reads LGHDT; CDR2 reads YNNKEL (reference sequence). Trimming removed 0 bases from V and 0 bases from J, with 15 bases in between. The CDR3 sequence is CASSQEEGLPYSGNTIYF. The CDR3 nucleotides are TGTGCCAGCAGCCAAGAAGAGGGACTCCCCTACTCTGGAAACACCATATATTTT.

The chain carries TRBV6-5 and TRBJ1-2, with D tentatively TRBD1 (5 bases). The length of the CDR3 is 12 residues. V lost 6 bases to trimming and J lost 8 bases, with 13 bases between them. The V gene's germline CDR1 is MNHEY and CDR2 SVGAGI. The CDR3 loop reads CASSRGPRGYTF. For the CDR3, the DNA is TGTGCCAGCAGCCGGGGCCCTAGGGGCTACACCTTC.

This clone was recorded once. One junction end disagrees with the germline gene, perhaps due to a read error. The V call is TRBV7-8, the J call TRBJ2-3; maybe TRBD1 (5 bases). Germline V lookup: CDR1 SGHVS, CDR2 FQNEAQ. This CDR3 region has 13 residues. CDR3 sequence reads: CASSSDRTDTQFF. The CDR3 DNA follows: TGTGCCAGCAGCTCCGACAGAACAGATACGCAGTTTTTT.

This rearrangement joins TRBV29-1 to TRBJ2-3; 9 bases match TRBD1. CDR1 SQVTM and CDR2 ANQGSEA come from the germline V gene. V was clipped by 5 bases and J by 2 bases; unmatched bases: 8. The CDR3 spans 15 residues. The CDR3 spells CSVSGTGFHTDTQYF. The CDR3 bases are TGCAGCGTTTCCGGGACAGGGTTTCACACAGATACGCAGTATTTT.

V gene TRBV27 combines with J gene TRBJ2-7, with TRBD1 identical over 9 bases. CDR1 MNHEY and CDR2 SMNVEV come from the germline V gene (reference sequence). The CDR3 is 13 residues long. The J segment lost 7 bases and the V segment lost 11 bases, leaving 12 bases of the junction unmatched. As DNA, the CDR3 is TGTGCCTCCAGCCCCGGGACAGGGTGGGAGCAGTACTTC. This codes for CASSPGTGWEQYF.

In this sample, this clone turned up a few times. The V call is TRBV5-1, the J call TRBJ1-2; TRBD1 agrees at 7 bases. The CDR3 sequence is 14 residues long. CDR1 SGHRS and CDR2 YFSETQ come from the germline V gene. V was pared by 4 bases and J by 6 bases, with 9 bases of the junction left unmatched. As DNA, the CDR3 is TGCGCCAGCAGCCGTTCCGGGACAGACGATGGCTACACCTTC. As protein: CASSRSGTDDGYTF.

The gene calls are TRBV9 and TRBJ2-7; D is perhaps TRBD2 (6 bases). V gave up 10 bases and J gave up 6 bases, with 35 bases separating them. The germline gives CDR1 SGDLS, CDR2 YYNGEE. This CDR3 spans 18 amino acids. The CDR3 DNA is TGTGCCGCCTCATCCAGGGAGTCGGAGGGCCTCCCTCCCTCCGAGCAGTACTTC. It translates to CAASSRESEGLPPSEQYF. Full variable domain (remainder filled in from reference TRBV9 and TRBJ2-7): DSGVTQTPKHLITATGQRVTLRCSPRSGDLSVYWYQQSLDQGLQFLIQYYNGEERAKGNILERFSAQQFPDLHSELNLSSLELGDSALYFCAASSRESEGLPPSEQYFGPGTRLTVT.

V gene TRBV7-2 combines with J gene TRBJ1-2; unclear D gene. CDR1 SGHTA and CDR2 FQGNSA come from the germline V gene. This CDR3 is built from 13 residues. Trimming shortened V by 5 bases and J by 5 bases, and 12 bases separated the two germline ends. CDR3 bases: TGTGCCAGCAGCCCCGTGGGGAGATATGGCTACACCTTC. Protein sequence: CASSPVGRYGYTF.

Here the CDR3 DNA reads TGTGCCAGCAGTCCCGGGACAGGCATCCACTTT. Translating gives CASSPGTGIHF. V usage is TRBV6-6 and J usage is TRBJ1-6; the match to TRBD1 covers 8 bases. Germline V gene data show CDR1 as MNHNY and CDR2 as SVGAGI (reference sequence). The CDR3 is made up of 11 amino acids. The ends lost 5 bases at V and 17 bases at J; junction bases unmatched: 5.

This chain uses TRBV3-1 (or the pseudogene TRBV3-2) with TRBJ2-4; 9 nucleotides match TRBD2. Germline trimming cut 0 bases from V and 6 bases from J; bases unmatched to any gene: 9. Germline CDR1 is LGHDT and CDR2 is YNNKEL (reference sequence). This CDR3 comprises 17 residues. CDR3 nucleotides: TGTGCCAGCAGCCAAGAACTAGCTTCTAGCGGGGTAAACATTCAGTACTTC. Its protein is CASSQELASSGVNIQYF.

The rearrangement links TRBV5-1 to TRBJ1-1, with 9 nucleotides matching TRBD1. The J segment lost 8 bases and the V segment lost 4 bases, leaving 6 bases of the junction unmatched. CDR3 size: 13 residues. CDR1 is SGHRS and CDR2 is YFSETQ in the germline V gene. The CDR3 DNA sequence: TGCGCCAGCAGCATACAGGGGGCGGCCGAAGCTTTCTTT. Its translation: CASSIQGAAEAFF.

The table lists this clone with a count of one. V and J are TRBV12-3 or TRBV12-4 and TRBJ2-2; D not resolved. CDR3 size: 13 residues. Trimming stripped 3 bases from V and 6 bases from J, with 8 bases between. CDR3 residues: CASSLAASGELFF. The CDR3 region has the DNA TGTGCCAGCAGTTTGGCCGCCTCCGGGGAGCTGTTTTTT.

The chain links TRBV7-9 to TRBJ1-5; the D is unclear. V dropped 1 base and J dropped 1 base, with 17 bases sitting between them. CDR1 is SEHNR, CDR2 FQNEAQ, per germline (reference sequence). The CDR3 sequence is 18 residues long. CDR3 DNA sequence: TGTGCCAGCAGCTTAGTATCCGGCCAGAGGGTGAGCAATCAGCCCCAGCATTTT. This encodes CASSLVSGQRVSNQPQHF.

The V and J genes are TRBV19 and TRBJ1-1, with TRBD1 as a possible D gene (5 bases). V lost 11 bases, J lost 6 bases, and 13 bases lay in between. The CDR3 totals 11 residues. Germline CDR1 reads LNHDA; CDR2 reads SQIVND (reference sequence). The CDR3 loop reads CASRGRAEAFF. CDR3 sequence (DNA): TGTGCCTCGAGGGGCAGGGCTGAAGCTTTCTTT. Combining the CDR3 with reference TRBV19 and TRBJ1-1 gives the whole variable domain DGGITQSPKYLFRKEGQNVTLSCEQNLNHDAMYWYRQDPGQGLRLIYYSQIVNDFQKGDIAEGYSVSREKKESFPLTVTSAQKNPTAFYLCASRGRAEAFFGQGTRLTVV.